Each of the 27 T cell receptor beta chains below was sequenced from the same sample in a study of blood T cells in healthy people across ages. A J-beta primer mix and a sample-barcoded 5' primer were used in a second PCR of about 6 to 12 cycles. TCRdb analysed the 5' RACE reads with MiXCR anew, one entry per CDR3 protein. The profile shows around 1,500,000 distinct CDR3 sequences, 28% of them singletons. Sequencing used blood. The source of these receptors is a woman in her thirties in good health.

The chain uses TRBV12-3 or TRBV12-4 and TRBJ2-1; 10 bases align to TRBD2. The CDR3 runs 15 residues. J was trimmed by 7 bases and V by 9 bases; bases with no gene match: 12. The CDR3 nucleotides are TGTGCCAGTTTTGGCCCGGGACTAGCGTGGAATGAGCAGTTCTTC. Amino acid sequence: CASFGPGLAWNEQFF.

This clonotype was recorded at least ten times. This chain links TRBV20-1 with TRBJ2-7; D may be TRBD1 (6 bases). The V end was cut by 6 bases, the J end by 7 bases, with 28 bases between. In germline, CDR1 is DFQATT, CDR2 SNEGSKA (reference sequence). This CDR3 comprises 16 residues. CDR3 DNA: TGCAGTGCAAACCGACAGGCCCTACCGGGACATGGAGAGCAGTACTTC. Translation: CSANRQALPGHGEQYF.

In this sample, this clonotype turned up a few times. The chain employs TRBV21-1 and TRBJ2-1; TRBD1, the table's D call, was not compared with the DNA. TRBV21-1 is tagged as a pseudogene. CDR3 length: 15 residues. CDR3 sequence: CASSKRGGRHNEQFF. As DNA, the CDR3 is TGTGCCAGCAGCAAGAGGGGGGGGAGACACAATGAGCAGTTCTTC.

This clonotype was detected a few times. The J gene is TRBJ2-1, the V gene TRBV20-1; 11 bases are shared with TRBD2. Germline V gene data show CDR1 as DFQATT and CDR2 as SNEGSKA (reference sequence). The CDR3 runs to 16 residues. J lost 10 bases, V lost 0 bases, and 11 bases had no gene match. Here the CDR3 DNA reads TGCAGTGCTAGAGATTATAGATTAGCGGGAGGGGTGGAGCAGTTCTTC. Residues: CSARDYRLAGGVEQFF.

The sample holds many counts of this clonotype. Written as DNA, the CDR3 is TGTGCCAGCAGCTTAGGGGGACTAGCCCCGGCAGATACGCAGTATTTT. This sequence encodes CASSLGGLAPADTQYF. This chain links TRBV7-3 with TRBJ2-3; 9 nucleotides align to TRBD2. CDR1 and CDR2 (germline): SGHTA, FQGTGA. The CDR3 is 16 residues long. Germline trimming cut 2 bases from V and 4 bases from J; bases unmatched to any gene: 7.

This clonotype showed up just a few times. The V gene is TRBV24-1, the J gene TRBJ2-7; no clear D. There are 13 residues in the CDR3. In germline, CDR1 is KGHDR, CDR2 SFDVKD. The germline V and J ends were trimmed by 0 bases and 4 bases, with 6 bases remaining between them. In nucleotides, the CDR3 is TGTGCCACCAGTGATTTGAACAGTTACGAGCAGTACTTC. Its translation: CATSDLNSYEQYF.

This clonotype was seen a handful of times. The V and J genes are TRBV3-1 and TRBJ2-5, with 12 bases that match TRBD2. This CDR3 has 17 residues. Germline assignment: CDR1 LGHDT and CDR2 YNNKEL (reference sequence). Trimming took 5 bases from V and 3 from J; bases not matched to a gene: 10. In DNA form, the CDR3 reads TGTGCCAGCAGCAAAGTGTCACTAGCGGGAGGAAAAGAGACCCAGTACTTC. Protein sequence: CASSKVSLAGGKETQYF.

The chain is built from TRBV7-2 and TRBJ2-1; 8 bases match TRBD2. CDR1 and CDR2 (germline): SGHTA, FQGNSA. J lost 2 bases, V lost 5 bases, and 8 bases had no gene match. The CDR3 sequence is 16 residues long. The CDR3 coding sequence is TGTGCCAGCAGCGAAACTCCGGGGGGGACCTACAATGAGCAGTTCTTC. Translated, it gives CASSETPGGTYNEQFF.

With regard to this clonotype: It may be a read error: a sequence one base away is much more abundant. This rearrangement joins TRBV29-1 to TRBJ2-3; D perhaps matches TRBD2 (6 bases). Germline V lookup: CDR1 SQVTM, CDR2 ANQGSEA. This CDR3 has 13 residues. CDR3 in amino acids: CSVEERTRDTRYF. CDR3 bases: TGCAGCGTTGAGGAACGGACGCGGGATACGCGGTATTTT.

Remarks on this clonotype: The junction departs from germline at one end; a sequencing error may be responsible. V usage is TRBV2 and J usage is TRBJ2-5; D gene ambiguous. The CDR3 has 13 residues. Germline V CDR1 and CDR2: SNHLY, FYNNEI. The CDR3 protein is CVSSESAGGTQYF. Written as DNA, the CDR3 is TGTGTCAGCAGTGAAAGCGCCGGTGGGACCCAGTACTTC.

The chain links TRBV6-2 or TRBV6-3 to TRBJ2-7; D may be TRBD2 (5 bases). V lost 2 bases to trimming and J lost 5 bases, with 10 bases between them. Germline CDR1 is MNHEY and CDR2 is SVGEGT. This CDR3 spans 13 amino acids. The CDR3 nucleotides read TGTGCCAGCAGTTACGGGCCGAGGGACGAGCAGTACTTC. Translated, it gives CASSYGPRDEQYF.

This clonotype was detected a few times. The V and J genes are TRBV5-1 and TRBJ2-7; D uncertain. V lost 1 base, J lost 1 base, and 9 bases lay in between. Germline CDR1 SGHRS, CDR2 YFSETQ. The CDR3 has 14 residues. Written as DNA, the CDR3 is TGCGCCAGCAGCTTGACGACGCCGTCCTACGAGCAGTACTTC. Protein sequence: CASSLTTPSYEQYF.

The chain employs TRBV27 and TRBJ2-3; no definite D call. V was clipped by 6 bases and J by 6 bases, with 13 bases between them. The CDR3 sequence is 13 residues long. Germline lookup yields CDR1 MNHEY and CDR2 SMNVEV (reference sequence). The CDR3 region is CASSPLMRDTQYF. The CDR3 DNA reads TGTGCCAGCAGCCCCCTTATGCGGGATACGCAGTATTTT.

In regard to this clonotype: Sequence at one end of the junction differs from germline and may be a read error. The rearrangement links TRBV5-6 to TRBJ1-5; 8 nucleotides align to TRBD1. CDR3 length equals 15 residues. Per the germline V gene, CDR1 is SGHDT and CDR2 is YYEEEE. In nucleotides, the CDR3 is TGTGCCAGCAGCGCCGGGACAGGTAGCAATCGGCCCCAGCATTTT. Protein product: CASSAGTGSNRPQHF.

This clonotype was seen at least ten times. DNA of the CDR3: TGTGCCAGCAGCCCAGACTCCCCGTTGACCCAGTACTTC. This encodes CASSPDSPLTQYF. This chain connects TRBV7-2 to TRBJ2-5; D remains unclear. This CDR3 spans 13 amino acids. CDR1 is SGHTA, CDR2 FQGNSA, per germline. The V end was cut by 5 bases, the J end by 7 bases, with 14 bases between.

Details on this clonotype: A much larger clonotype is one base distant, so this may be a read error. The V and J genes are TRBV3-1 and TRBJ2-7, with TRBD2 matching over 7 bases. Per the germline V gene, CDR1 is LGHDT and CDR2 is YNNKEL (reference sequence). The CDR3 sequence is 14 residues long. The CDR3 region is CACSKKAGAYEQYF. The CDR3 DNA reads TGTGCCTGCAGCAAGAAGGCGGGAGCCTACGAGCAGTACTTC.

The J gene is TRBJ1-2, the V gene TRBV30, with D perhaps TRBD1 (6 bases). The V end lost 1 base, the J end lost 4 bases, and 10 bases lay between the germline ends. This CDR3 is 13 amino acids long. The V gene's germline CDR1 is GTSNPN and CDR2 SVGIG (reference sequence). The CDR3 nucleotides are TGTGCCTGGAGTGAGACAGGAACCTATGGCTACACCTTC. Its protein is CAWSETGTYGYTF.

The chain joins TRBV2 to TRBJ2-1; D possibly corresponds to TRBD1 (6 bases). CDR1 and CDR2 from the germline V gene are SNHLY and FYNNEI. Trimming removed 8 bases at V and 7 bases at J, with 12 bases between. This CDR3 has 12 amino acids. In DNA, the CDR3 is TGTGCCAGCGGTTCAGGGGTAAATGAGCAGTTCTTC. It codes for CASGSGVNEQFF.

The chain carries TRBV10-2 and TRBJ2-7, with 8 nucleotides matching TRBD2. Germline values: CDR1 WSHSY, CDR2 SAAADI. Trimming took 3 bases from V and 7 from J; bases not matched to a gene: 11. The CDR3 is made up of 15 amino acids. Here the CDR3 DNA reads TGCGCCAGCAGTGACGGGAGGGGAGCCTCCAATGAGCAGTACTTC. It yields the protein CASSDGRGASNEQYF.

This clonotype was detected a few times. The V and J genes are TRBV28 and TRBJ2-7; D is ambiguous. The CDR3 consists of 15 residues. In germline, CDR1 is MDHEN, CDR2 SYDVKM. V was trimmed by 5 bases and J by 2 bases, leaving 16 bases between them. The CDR3 sequence: CASSEWPTEPYEQYF. DNA of the CDR3: TGTGCCAGCAGTGAGTGGCCCACGGAGCCCTACGAGCAGTACTTC.

In nucleotides, the CDR3 is TGTGCCAGCAGCTTTCGGGGCCCGTCGGGAGAGACCCAGTACTTC. This encodes CASSFRGPSGETQYF. The chain is built from TRBV5-5 and TRBJ2-5; tentatively, D is TRBD1 or TRBD2 (5 bases each). Germline V gives CDR1 SGHKS, CDR2 YYEKEE (reference sequence). Between the trimmed V and J ends, which lost 2 bases and 4 bases, there was a span of 15 bases. The CDR3 spans 15 residues. The full variable domain, rest sourced from reference TRBV5-5 and TRBJ2-5, is DAGVTQSPTHLIKTRGQQVTLRCSPISGHKSVSWYQQVLGQGPQFIFQYYEKEERGRGNFPDRFSARQFPNYSSELNVNALLLGDSALYLCASSFRGPSGETQYFGPGTRLLVL.

This clonotype was observed once. The chain links TRBV15 to TRBJ1-2; D possibly corresponds to TRBD1 (6 bases). The CDR3 spans 15 residues. Germline V gives CDR1 LNHNV, CDR2 YYDKDF (reference sequence). V was shortened by 0 bases and J by 6 bases, with 14 bases between the two germline ends. In DNA form, the CDR3 reads TGTGCCACCAGCAGAGATCTAACAGGGACCAATGGCTACACCTTC. This gives the protein CATSRDLTGTNGYTF.

This clonotype was recorded at least ten times. The chain has TRBV20-1 and TRBJ2-1; 9 nucleotides match TRBD2. Trimming took 5 bases from V and 4 from J; bases not matched to a gene: 6. Germline V CDR1 and CDR2: DFQATT, SNEGSKA (reference sequence). The CDR3 has 14 amino acids. The CDR3 here is CSAGVAGVYNEQFF. CDR3 nucleotide sequence: TGCAGTGCTGGAGTAGCGGGGGTTTACAATGAGCAGTTCTTC.

The chain employs TRBV7-2 and TRBJ2-5; TRBD2 is a possible D gene (6 bases). There are 14 residues in the CDR3. Per the germline V gene, CDR1 is SGHTA and CDR2 is FQGNSA. Trimming stripped 5 bases from V and 2 bases from J, with 12 bases between. CDR3 residues: CASSHTREQETQYF. The CDR3 DNA reads as TGTGCCAGCAGCCACACCCGGGAGCAAGAGACCCAGTACTTC.

On this clonotype: Being one base from a much bigger clone, this may be a read error. The chain recombines TRBV20-1 with TRBJ2-3; no definite D call. V shed 3 bases and J shed 3 bases, with 10 bases lying between them. This CDR3 is built from 13 residues. Germline loops: CDR1 DFQATT, CDR2 SNEGSKA (reference sequence). The CDR3 DNA reads as TGCAGTGCTAGTGAAGACTTGACAGATACGCAGTATTTT. The encoded protein is CSASEDLTDTQYF.

The V call is TRBV6-5, the J call TRBJ1-2; D call uncertain. V lost 0 bases to trimming and J lost 11 bases, with 10 bases between them. Per germline, CDR1 MNHEY and CDR2 SVGAGI. CDR3 length: 12 amino acids. The CDR3 here is CASSYSPTGYTF. In DNA, the CDR3 is TGTGCCAGCAGTTACTCACCGACCGGATACACCTTC.

This chain connects TRBV3-1 to TRBJ2-3; 10 bases are shared with TRBD2. After removal of 3 bases from V and 4 bases from J, the junction contained 10 bases not matched to a gene. Germline V lookup: CDR1 LGHDT, CDR2 YNNKEL (reference sequence). This CDR3 is 17 amino acids long. CDR3 in amino acids: CASSQDPSGRGSDTQYF. The CDR3 DNA reads TGTGCCAGCAGCCAGGATCCTAGCGGGAGAGGATCAGATACGCAGTATTTT.